This note documents a single T cell receptor beta chain sequence. Antigen specificity is unknown. Some clones are missing from TCRdb's copy, which holds only in-frame ones; the method was immunoSEQ multiplex PCR. Of over 250,000 clones in the sample, around 76% were seen once. This specimen comes from a study of cytotoxic CD8 clonotypes in ibrutinib-treated CLL. Study outcomes and limitations: Treatment left the uncommon public clonotypes either contracted or stable in frequency.

Material: PBMCs, obtained at disease progression, from a patient treated with ibrutinib. This TCR came from a human donor with chronic lymphocytic leukemia.

The CDR3 bases are TGTGCCAGCAGCTTAAGAGCCTGGGGGGCTGAAGCTTTCTTT. Amino acid sequence: CASSLRAWGAEAFF. The rearrangement uses TRBV5-8 and TRBJ1-1, with D possibly being TRBD1 (5 bases). Germline CDR1 is SGHTS and CDR2 is YDEGEE. V lost 2 bases, J lost 6 bases, and 14 bases lay in between. The CDR3 is 14 residues long.